These 8 T cell receptor beta chains originate from one sample sequenced in a study of breast tumors, draining lymph nodes, adjacent tissues. The lymph nodes were axillary draining lymph nodes from breast cancer patients. Each CDR3 protein is one row after TCRdb ran MiXCR on the multiplex PCR reads. The sample consists of approximately 210,000 distinct CDR3 sequences, nearly 35% of them appearing once. Specimen: axillary lymph node tissue. These TCRs come from a female donor with breast cancer. Some clones in this sample may be carry-over from other donors' samples.

The chain couples TRBV29-1 to TRBJ2-5; tentatively, D is TRBD1 (6 bases). CDR1 and CDR2 from the germline V gene are SQVTM and ANQGSEA. The CDR3 contains 14 residues. V was clipped by 5 bases and J by 1 base, with 14 bases between them. This CDR3 is CSVRLTGIQETQYF. CDR3 in DNA: TGCAGCGTTCGCCTTACAGGGATCCAAGAGACCCAGTACTTC.

On this clonotype itself: This may be a read error: a much more frequent sequence differs by one nucleotide. This chain joins TRBV11-2 and TRBJ2-3, with a possible D match to TRBD1 (6 bases). The CDR3 runs to 19 residues. The germline gives CDR1 SGHAT, CDR2 FQNNGV. The CDR3 bases are TGTGTCAGCAGCCTAAGGGCACAGGGCGGACAAGGAAGGACAGATACGCAGTATTTT. This codes for CVSSLRAQGGQGRTDTQYF.

In this sample, this clonotype turned up many times. V is TRBV2 and J is TRBJ2-3; perhaps TRBD2 as D (6 bases). The CDR3 contains 17 residues. CDR1 and CDR2 (germline): SNHLY, FYNNEI. Trimming left V 0 bases short and J 4 bases short, with 17 bases between. CDR3 nucleotide sequence: TGTGCCAGCAGTGAAGCGCTTCGAGTTACGGGAGCAGATACGCAGTATTTT. Its translation: CASSEALRVTGADTQYF. The variable domain in full, completed from reference TRBV2 and TRBJ2-3, reads EPEVTQTPSHQVTQMGQEVILRCVPISNHLYFYWYRQILGQKVEFLVSFYNNEISEKSEIFDDQFSVERPDGSNFTLKIRSTKLEDSAMYFCASSEALRVTGADTQYFGPGTRLTVL.

This chain joins TRBV5-1 and TRBJ1-1; no reliable D call. V gave up 4 bases and J gave up 7 bases, with 11 bases separating them. Germline CDR1 and CDR2: SGHRS and YFSETQ. The CDR3 extends over 12 amino acids. The CDR3 is CASSLNRYEAFF. In DNA, the CDR3 is TGCGCCAGCAGCCTTAACCGTTATGAAGCTTTCTTT.

This clonotype was recorded at least ten times. The chain joins TRBV10-2 to TRBJ1-2, with TRBD1 matching over 9 bases. CDR3 length: 15 residues. Germline trimming cut 4 bases from V and 2 bases from J; bases unmatched to any gene: 5. Germline values: CDR1 WSHSY, CDR2 SAAADI. The CDR3: CASSGFGQGNYGYTF. Here the CDR3 DNA reads TGCGCCAGCAGTGGATTTGGACAGGGGAACTATGGCTACACCTTC.

The chain joins TRBV7-2 to TRBJ1-2, with TRBD1 identical over 11 bases. Trimming removed 6 bases from V and 4 bases from J; junction bases left unmatched: 7. Germline assignment: CDR1 SGHTA and CDR2 FQGNSA. This CDR3 region has 15 residues. The CDR3: CASSARTGGTYGYTF. The DNA of the CDR3 is TGTGCCAGCAGTGCCCGGACAGGGGGCACCTATGGCTACACCTTC.

About this clonotype: Germline and junction disagree at one end, which may indicate a read error. V and J are TRBV6-5 and TRBJ1-6; D uncertain. Germline values: CDR1 MNHEY, CDR2 SVGAGI. This CDR3 spans 14 amino acids. The CDR3 DNA reads as TGTGCCATCAGTCAGGAGGACGGCACTTCACCCCTCCACTTT. Encoded protein: CAISQEDGTSPLHF.

This clonotype was seen many times. The chain uses TRBV7-9 and TRBJ2-3, with 7 bases that match TRBD1. The germline V gene has CDR1 SEHNR and CDR2 FQNEAQ (reference sequence). The CDR3 consists of 17 residues. With V trimmed by 3 bases and J by 2 bases, 11 bases remained unmatched. The CDR3 coding sequence is TGTGCCAGCAGCTTGGCCGGGACAGCCTCGAACACAGATACGCAGTATTTT. Translated: CASSLAGTASNTDTQYF.